This T cell receptor (beta chain) appears in the sequencing data of a study of T cell responses to AZD1222 COVID-19 vaccine (dated by TCRdb to the early 2020s). With respect to the entire study: TCR sequencing covered roughly 230 trial participants: roughly 200 given two doses of AZD1222 and 26 given two doses of MenACWY control vaccine. Trial participants were enrolled into age subgroups of 18-55, 56-69 and 70-plus years, which contained approximately 150, 30 and 60 TCR-sequenced participants, respectively.

For CDR1 and CDR2, the germline V gene lists SGHRS and YFSETQ. CDR3 length: 13 amino acids, cysteine to phenylalanine. The DNA shown is the 39-base CDR3, in frame from base 1. V was cut back by 3 bases and J by 5 bases, leaving a gap of 11 bases between them. Reading the label with the study, this specimen's time point is: about 28 days (+/-7) after the second vaccine dose. AZD1222 recipients with second doses at about 4 weeks or about 12 weeks were pooled, because spike-specific TCR depth and breadth did not differ between schedules. Vaccinee samples came from UK trials COV001 and COV002, including a single-blind randomized controlled phase 2/3 trial of AZD1222 (ChAdOx1 nCoV-19) in healthy adults. For TCRbeta chain sequencing, PBMC samples were collected from trial participants at day 0 and at day 28 after the second dose. The CDR3 regions of human TCRbeta chains were analyzed by immunosequencing. Processing in the source paper ran as follows. TCRs in the repertoires were matched against a reference library of SARS-CoV-2-specific TCRs that had been generated with the MIRA antigen-specificity platform. Breadth meant the fraction of unique TCRs that were SARS-CoV-2-associated, whereas depth meant the fraction of total T cells that were SARS-CoV-2-associated. Each spike-specific TCR was assigned to its reactive spike region and to a CD4 or CD8 class using the MIRA data. Log10-transformed breadth and depth values were compared by one-way ANOVA with Sidak's multiple comparisons tests. TCRdb provides this immuneACCESS table in a form limited to in-frame rearrangements. Some clones are lacking; in checked studies, under half of them reflect an unresolved V gene, and why the rest are absent is not known. V, J and clone size were drawn from that table, and D and trimming were deduced from the DNA. This sample has around 150,000 clones in its table, and about 93% of those were observed once. The top ten constitute 6.5% to 8.5% of the sample.

Broader findings and caveats from the paper: The 56-69-year group was small, and its depth increase did not reach significance, likely because of low power. Participants were mostly white British, with more females than males. The authors suggested clonal diversity may have been underestimated. Because no day 14 peak-response samples were available, the repertoires could be characterized only after the peak T cell response. Conclusions about previously exposed vaccinees were limited because only six AZD1222 recipients were SARS-CoV-2 seropositive at baseline. Nearly half of unique spike-specific TCRs reportedly recognized epitopes outside regions mutated in the B.1.351 and B.1.1.7 variants. After two AZD1222 doses, both the breadth and the depth of spike-specific TCRs were significantly higher than at day 0 and than in MenACWY recipients. The vaccine-associated CD4 TCRs covered the entire spike protein, and the dominant responses fell in regions 160-218 and 743-854.

Turning to this clone: Its antigen target is currently unknown. Nothing much larger sits one base from this clone, and base qualities are not available.

Sequencing used peripheral blood, obtained 28 days after the second AZD1222 dose. The sequence derives from an adult who received the AZD1222 COVID-19 vaccine. Rearrangement joined TRBV5-1 to TRBJ1-2; the D segment cannot be called with confidence. The CDR3 amino acid sequence is: CASSSREYYGYTF. The DNA sequence is given as TGCGCCAGCAGCTCGCGGGAGTATTATGGCTACACCTTC.